Following are 17 T cell receptor beta chains from one sample sequenced in a study of T-cell reconstitution after alpha-beta-depleted transplantation in children. Unique molecular identifiers tagged the TCRbeta library. TCRdb recomputed calls from the PCR reads with MiXCR, one row per CDR3 protein. The table has 700,000 to 850,000 distinct CDR3 sequences, 16% seen once; the top ten hold about 4.6%. Sequenced material: PBMCs, mostly from graft donor cells, taken 360 days after TCRalphabeta/CD19-depleted stem cell transplant. All receptors derive from a male patient younger than 18 who had a stem cell transplant for acute lymphoblastic leukemia, so the T cells may come from the graft donor.

This clonotype was seen more than once but under ten times. The J gene is TRBJ1-6, the V gene TRBV7-8; the D gene is possibly TRBD1 (5 bases). Germline-derived CDR1 and CDR2 are SGHVS and FQNEAQ. The V and J ends lost 0 bases and 7 bases respectively, with 10 bases between them. The CDR3 runs to 15 residues. DNA of the CDR3: TGTGCCAGCAGCTTAGCGTGGGCAGGGAATTCACCCCTCCACTTT. It encodes CASSLAWAGNSPLHF.

This rearrangement joins TRBV14 to TRBJ2-2; TRBD1 matches 9 bases. This CDR3 spans 16 amino acids. The ends lost 4 bases at V and 7 bases at J; junction bases unmatched: 10. CDR1 SGHDN and CDR2 FVKESK come from the germline V gene. The CDR3, as DNA: TGTGCCAGCAGCCGGGGACAGGGAATATTGAGCGGGGAGCTGTTTTTT. Amino acids: CASSRGQGILSGELFF.

This clonotype was seen a handful of times. The chain carries TRBV28 and TRBJ1-1, with D maybe TRBD1 (5 bases). This CDR3 spans 17 amino acids. The V end lost 3 bases, the J end lost 0 bases, and 17 bases lay between the germline ends. The V gene's germline CDR1 is MDHEN and CDR2 SYDVKM. This CDR3 reads CASSFFQGVSMNTEAFF. CDR3 DNA sequence: TGTGCCAGCAGTTTCTTCCAGGGCGTATCCATGAACACTGAAGCTTTCTTT.

This clonotype showed up just a few times. This chain joins TRBV7-9 and TRBJ2-1; no clear D gene. Looked up from germline, CDR1 is SEHNR and CDR2 is FQNEAQ (reference sequence). V lost 2 bases and J 5 bases, leaving 19 bases between the germline ends. The CDR3 is made up of 17 amino acids. CDR3 bases: TGTGCCAGCAGCTTATGGGGTCTGGTCATTTGGAACAATGAGCAGTTCTTC. It codes for CASSLWGLVIWNNEQFF.

This chain connects TRBV12-5 to TRBJ2-6; D is unclear. Germline V gives CDR1 LGHNT, CDR2 FRNRAP. This CDR3 is 18 amino acids long. V was cut by 0 bases and J by 1 base, with 13 bases left in between. This CDR3 reads CASGLVTLSVSGANVLTF. In DNA form, the CDR3 reads TGTGCTAGTGGTTTGGTAACTCTATCGGTATCTGGGGCCAACGTCCTGACTTTC.

This clonotype was counted a few times. The chain recombines TRBV5-8 with TRBJ1-4; 8 bases agree with TRBD1. The ends lost 3 bases at V and 4 bases at J; junction bases unmatched: 5. Germline CDR1 and CDR2: SGHTS and YDEGEE. The CDR3 totals 15 residues. CDR3 region: CASSSGTGINEKLFF. The DNA for the CDR3 is TGTGCCAGCAGCTCCGGGACAGGCATTAATGAAAAACTGTTTTTT.

This chain connects TRBV6-8 to TRBJ2-2; TRBD2 might be the D (7 bases). The germline V and J ends were trimmed by 5 bases and 0 bases, with 31 bases remaining between them. CDR1 is MNHGY, CDR2 SAAAGT, per germline. This CDR3 is 22 amino acids long. As DNA, the CDR3 is TGTGCCAGCAGTCACCCGCTCCTCCCGGCATTAGGGGGGGGTACGAACACCGGGGAGCTGTTTTTT. Translating it yields CASSHPLLPALGGGTNTGELFF.

The rearrangement uses TRBV5-1 and TRBJ1-2; D is undetermined. CDR1 SGHRS and CDR2 YFSETQ come from the germline V gene. The CDR3 spans 15 residues. Trimming cost V 0 bases and J 4 bases, with 13 bases left between them. DNA for the CDR3: TGCGCCAGCAGCTTGGGACGAGGGAGCGGCTATGGCTACACCTTC. It codes for CASSLGRGSGYGYTF.

The chain is built from TRBV3-1 and TRBJ2-5; the match to TRBD1 covers 8 bases. The CDR3 totals 14 residues. In germline, CDR1 is LGHDT, CDR2 YNNKEL (reference sequence). Trimming at V came to 4 bases and at J to 3 bases, leaving 4 bases not matched to a gene. CDR3 region: CASSRRQGKETQYF. The CDR3 DNA follows: TGTGCCAGCAGCCGCCGACAGGGGAAAGAGACCCAGTACTTC.

This clonotype was picked up a small number of times. V gene TRBV4-1 combines with J gene TRBJ1-2; D possibly corresponds to TRBD1 (6 bases). CDR1 is MGHRA, CDR2 YSYEKL, per germline. Trimming pared 0 bases from V and 2 bases from J, leaving 13 bases between. The CDR3 runs 16 residues. CDR3 sequence reads: CASSQDPGTLNYGYTF. The CDR3, as DNA: TGCGCCAGCAGCCAAGATCCAGGGACACTAAACTATGGCTACACCTTC.

The sample holds many counts of this clonotype. The chain links TRBV10-3 to TRBJ2-5; tentatively, D is TRBD1 (5 bases). This CDR3 has 14 amino acids. Trimming cost V 2 bases and J 1 base, with 8 bases left between them. Per germline, CDR1 ENHRY and CDR2 SYGVKD. The CDR3, as DNA: TGTGCCATCAGTGAGAGACAGTTCCAAGAGACCCAGTACTTC. Encoded protein: CAISERQFQETQYF.

This clonotype was counted between two and nine times. The chain joins TRBV12-3 or TRBV12-4 to TRBJ2-5; TRBD1 is a possible D gene (6 bases). Trimming pared 5 bases from V and 3 bases from J, leaving 19 bases between. The CDR3 contains 16 residues. The CDR3 protein is CASSHPSGTTEETQYF. The CDR3 DNA sequence: TGTGCCAGCAGTCATCCTTCCGGGACAACAGAAGAGACCCAGTACTTC.

V usage is TRBV5-5 and J usage is TRBJ1-2, with unresolved D. The CDR3 totals 16 residues. Looked up from germline, CDR1 is SGHKS and CDR2 is YYEKEE (reference sequence). V was shortened by 2 bases and J by 8 bases, with 22 bases between the two germline ends. The CDR3 region has the DNA TGTGCCAGCAGCTTAATGGTTTCGTGGGATCGAGGAGGCTACACCTTC. It encodes CASSLMVSWDRGGYTF.

This clonotype was counted between two and nine times. This sequence joins TRBV4-1 and TRBJ2-2; D is perhaps TRBD1 or TRBD2 (5 bases each). The CDR3 covers 14 residues. With 1 base removed from V and 7 bases from J, the gap between germline ends came to 10 bases. Germline values: CDR1 MGHRA, CDR2 YSYEKL. CDR3 bases: TGCGCCAGCAGCCAAGGGGACCTCGGCGGGGAGCTGTTTTTT. This encodes CASSQGDLGGELFF.

There are many counts of this clonotype. V gene TRBV4-1 combines with J gene TRBJ1-1; D unresolved. Germline assignment: CDR1 MGHRA and CDR2 YSYEKL. V lost 2 bases, J lost 4 bases, and 14 bases lay in between. The CDR3 has 15 amino acids. DNA of the CDR3: TGCGCCAGCAGCCAATATTCCGTTGGGAGCACTGAAGCTTTCTTT. It translates to CASSQYSVGSTEAFF.

This clonotype has just a few counts. The rearrangement links TRBV3-1 to TRBJ1-2; 10 nucleotides agree with TRBD1. With 2 bases clipped from V and 3 bases from J, the junction kept 3 bases outside the gene matches. CDR1 and CDR2 from the germline V gene are LGHDT and YNNKEL (reference sequence). This CDR3 has 15 residues. CDR3 sequence: CASSQPGQGDYGYTF. CDR3 coding DNA: TGTGCCAGCAGCCAACCCGGACAGGGGGACTATGGCTACACCTTC.

This clonotype has only a few counts. The chain joins TRBV7-9 to TRBJ2-1; D is possibly TRBD1 or TRBD2 (5 bases each). Trimming removed 5 bases at V and 11 bases at J, with 13 bases between. There are 12 residues in the CDR3. The germline V gene has CDR1 SEHNR and CDR2 FQNEAQ (reference sequence). The DNA of the CDR3 is TGTGCCAGCAGCGCTACCCGGGACCAGCAGTTCTTC. Its protein is CASSATRDQQFF.